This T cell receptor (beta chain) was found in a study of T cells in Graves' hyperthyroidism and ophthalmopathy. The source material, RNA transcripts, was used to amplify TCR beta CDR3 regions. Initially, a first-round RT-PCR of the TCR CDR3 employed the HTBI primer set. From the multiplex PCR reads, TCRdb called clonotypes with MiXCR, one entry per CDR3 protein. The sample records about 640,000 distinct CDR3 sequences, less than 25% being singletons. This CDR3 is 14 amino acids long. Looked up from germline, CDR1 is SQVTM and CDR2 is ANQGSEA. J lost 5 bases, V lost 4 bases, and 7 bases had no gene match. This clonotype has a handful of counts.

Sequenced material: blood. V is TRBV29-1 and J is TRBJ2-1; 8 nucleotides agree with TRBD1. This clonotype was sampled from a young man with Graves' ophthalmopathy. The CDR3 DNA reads TGCAGCGTTGTAGGTGACAGGGGACACAATGAGCAGTTCTTC. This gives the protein CSVVGDRGHNEQFF.